The source of this T cell receptor (beta chain) is a study of tumor T cells in aggressive B-cell lymphoma. Generated by immunoSEQ multiplex PCR, the TCRdb table keeps only in-frame clones and is missing some. The table has roughly 3,200 clones, 69% seen once. This CDR3 has 12 residues. V trimming: 8 bases; J trimming: 3 bases; junction bases outside the gene matches: 5. Germline lookup yields CDR1 SQVTM and CDR2 ANQGSEA. The sample holds a few counts of this clone. Sequenced material: tumor tissue. The chain recombines TRBV29-1 with TRBJ2-7; the match to TRBD2 covers 9 bases. The origin of this receptor is an adult with diffuse large B cell lymphoma. This CDR3 is CSTSSGNYEQYF. CDR3 in DNA: TGCAGCACATCTAGCGGGAACTACGAGCAGTACTTC.